The 25 T cell receptor beta chains reported below all come from one sample, sequenced in a study of radiotherapy plus CTLA-4 blockade in lung cancer. Sequenced by immunoSEQ multiplex PCR; TCRdb stores in-frame clones only, minus some. The sample lists tens of thousands of clones; roughly 81% were seen once. The sample in question was peripheral blood, obtained from a patient treated with radiotherapy plus ipilimumab. These receptors were taken from a human donor with non-small cell lung cancer whose response to radiotherapy plus ipilimumab could not be evaluated.

The chain recombines TRBV19 with TRBJ1-4; 8 bases line up with TRBD1. The CDR3 contains 17 residues. Trimming took 5 bases from V and 0 from J; bases not matched to a gene: 8. Germline V gene sequence: CDR1 LNHDA, CDR2 SQIVND (reference sequence). The CDR3 here is CASSDSGTGPTNEKLFF. Here the CDR3 DNA reads TGTGCCAGTAGTGATTCCGGGACAGGTCCAACTAATGAAAAACTGTTTTTT.

The V and J genes are TRBV30 and TRBJ2-3; no reliable D call. CDR3 length: 14 amino acids. V dropped 5 bases and J dropped 0 bases, with 12 bases sitting between them. Germline CDR1 is GTSNPN and CDR2 is SVGIG (reference sequence). CDR3 DNA sequence: TGTGCCTGGGGGCTCGGAACTAGCACAGATACGCAGTATTTT. Its translation: CAWGLGTSTDTQYF.

The V call is TRBV28, the J call TRBJ1-1; D call uncertain. There are 15 residues in the CDR3. Trimming took 0 bases from V and 3 from J, leaving 11 bases between them. Germline CDR1 reads MDHEN; CDR2 reads SYDVKM. The CDR3 spells CASSLWGSVDTEAFF. As DNA, the CDR3 is TGTGCCAGCAGTTTATGGGGGAGTGTAGACACTGAAGCTTTCTTT.

The chain uses TRBV30 and TRBJ1-4; the D gene is possibly TRBD1 (6 bases). CDR1 and CDR2 from the germline V gene are GTSNPN and SVGIG (reference sequence). This CDR3 is built from 13 residues. The germline V and J ends were trimmed by 1 base and 8 bases, with 11 bases remaining between them. CDR3 DNA sequence: TGTGCCTGGAGTGCCAGGGGAAACGAAAAACTGTTTTTT. Protein: CAWSARGNEKLFF.

The V gene is TRBV5-1, the J gene TRBJ2-7, with 8 bases identical to TRBD2. This CDR3 region has 17 residues. V gave up 4 bases and J gave up 3 bases; unmatched junction bases: 15. Per the germline V gene, CDR1 is SGHRS and CDR2 is YFSETQ. The CDR3 coding sequence is TGCGCCAGCAGCCCCACAACTAGCGGCACTAGTTTCTACGAGCAGTACTTC. Amino acids: CASSPTTSGTSFYEQYF.

Concerning this clone: The junction departs from germline at one end; a sequencing error may be responsible. The gene calls are TRBV5-1 and TRBJ2-1, with TRBD2 matching 8 bases. The germline gives CDR1 SGHRS, CDR2 YFSETQ. The CDR3 length is 17 residues. CDR3 in amino acids: CANSLEIPSGYHNEQFF. CDR3 nucleotides: TGCGCCAACAGCTTGGAAATACCTAGCGGGTATCACAATGAGCAGTTCTTC.

This clone was picked up one time. The genes are TRBV5-1 and TRBJ2-1; 7 bases are a match to TRBD2. The germline V gene has CDR1 SGHRS and CDR2 YFSETQ. The CDR3 contains 15 residues. Trimming at V came to 6 bases and at J to 7 bases, leaving 13 bases not matched to a gene. The CDR3 spells CASTLDATSRNEQFF. In nucleotides, the CDR3 is TGCGCCAGCACTCTAGATGCGACTAGCAGGAATGAGCAGTTCTTC.

The V and J genes are TRBV5-4 and TRBJ1-2; 7 positions match TRBD1. Germline CDR1 is SGHNT and CDR2 is YYREEE (reference sequence). V lost 0 bases, J lost 4 bases, and 6 bases stayed unmatched. The CDR3 sequence is 15 residues long. As DNA, the CDR3 is TGTGCCAGCAGCTTGGGGGGACAGCTGATCTATGGCTACACCTTC. It codes for CASSLGGQLIYGYTF.

This rearrangement joins TRBV12-2 to TRBJ1-1; the D call TRBD1 from the table was never checked on the DNA. TRBV12-2 is annotated as a pseudogene. This CDR3 is built from 15 residues. The CDR3 bases are TGTGCAAGTCGTTTGGCAGGGGCCGAGAACACTGAAGCTTTCTTT. Translated: CASRLAGAENTEAFF.

The chain employs TRBV30 and TRBJ2-5; tentatively, D is TRBD2 (6 bases). From germline, CDR1 is GTSNPN and CDR2 SVGIG (reference sequence). The CDR3 is made up of 15 amino acids. The V end lost 0 bases, the J end lost 5 bases, and 16 bases lay between the germline ends. CDR3 in amino acids: CAWSVQSSVLETQYF. The DNA for the CDR3 is TGTGCCTGGAGTGTACAGTCTAGCGTTTTGGAGACCCAGTACTTC.

The chain couples TRBV5-6 to TRBJ2-5, with D maybe TRBD1 (5 bases). V lost 4 bases and J 4 bases, leaving 17 bases between the germline ends. The CDR3 consists of 15 residues. The germline V gene has CDR1 SGHDT and CDR2 YYEEEE. The CDR3 region has the DNA TGTGCCAGCAGCACTAATGGCATAGGGGTAGAGACCCAGTACTTC. Its translation is CASSTNGIGVETQYF.

The gene calls are TRBV5-1 and TRBJ2-1; 9 bases are shared with TRBD2. Trimming removed 0 bases from V and 7 bases from J; junction bases left unmatched: 5. This CDR3 is built from 15 residues. Germline V lookup: CDR1 SGHRS, CDR2 YFSETQ. The CDR3 reads CASSLASSGNNEQFF. As DNA, the CDR3 is TGCGCCAGCAGCTTGGCGTCTAGCGGGAATAATGAGCAGTTCTTC. The whole variable domain, remainder taken from reference TRBV5-1 and TRBJ2-1, is KAGVTQTPRYLIKTRGQQVTLSCSPISGHRSVSWYQQTPGQGLQFLFEYFSETQRNKGNFPGRFSGRQFSNSRSEMNVSTLELGDSALYLCASSLASSGNNEQFFGPGTRLTVL.

This chain joins TRBV18 and TRBJ1-2, with D maybe TRBD1 (5 bases). CDR3 length: 16 amino acids. In germline, CDR1 is KGHSH, CDR2 LQKENI. Trimming left V 0 bases short and J 4 bases short, with 15 bases between. CDR3: CASSPPRAGGTYGYTF. CDR3 nucleotide sequence: TGTGCCAGCTCACCACCGAGGGCCGGGGGGACCTATGGCTACACCTTC.

The chain combines TRBV9 with TRBJ2-5; 7 positions match TRBD2. The CDR3 contains 16 residues. Germline CDR1 and CDR2: SGDLS and YYNGEE. The ends lost 0 bases at V and 2 bases at J; junction bases unmatched: 7. The CDR3 DNA is TGTGCCAGCAGCGTAGCCGCGGGACTAACACAAGAGACCCAGTACTTC. The encoded protein is CASSVAAGLTQETQYF.

In the case of this clone: Mismatch with germline at one junction end may stem from a read error. V gene TRBV18 combines with J gene TRBJ2-1, with 7 bases matching TRBD2. This CDR3 has 15 amino acids. The V gene's germline CDR1 is KGHSH and CDR2 LQKENI. In DNA, the CDR3 is TGTGCCAGTTCACCCGGCAGGGAGGGATACAATGAGCAGTTCTTC. Translation: CASSPGREGYNEQFF. The variable domain in full, completed from reference TRBV18 and TRBJ2-1, reads NAGVMQNPRHLVRRRGQEARLRCSPMKGHSHVYWYRQLPEEGLKFMVYLQKENIIDESGMPKERFSAEFPKEGPSILRIQQVVRGDSAAYFCASSPGREGYNEQFFGPGTRLTVL.

This clone was seen just once. This chain uses TRBV30 with TRBJ2-5, with 10 bases aligning to TRBD2. Germline V gives CDR1 GTSNPN, CDR2 SVGIG (reference sequence). The CDR3 has 15 residues. Germline trimming cut 1 base from V and 4 bases from J; bases unmatched to any gene: 6. The CDR3 sequence is CAWSAGAGGGETQYF. In nucleotides, the CDR3 is TGTGCCTGGAGTGCTGGAGCGGGAGGGGGAGAGACCCAGTACTTC.

J is TRBJ2-1 and V is TRBV18; 9 bases align to TRBD2. The CDR3 sequence is 15 residues long. J was trimmed by 0 bases and V by 6 bases; bases with no gene match: 3. Germline loops: CDR1 KGHSH, CDR2 LQKENI. The CDR3 DNA sequence: TGTGCCAGCTCTGTACTAGCGGGCTCCTACAATGAGCAGTTCTTC. Translating gives CASSVLAGSYNEQFF.

V usage is TRBV14 and J usage is TRBJ2-7; D is possibly TRBD1 (5 bases). Germline loops: CDR1 SGHDN, CDR2 FVKESK. The CDR3 contains 12 residues. V lost 4 bases and J lost 6, with 10 bases in between. The CDR3 bases are TGTGCCAGCAGCCGGCAGGGCGGCGAGCAGTACTTC. Encoded protein: CASSRQGGEQYF. The variable domain in full, completed from reference TRBV14 and TRBJ2-7, reads EAGVTQFPSHSVIEKGQTVTLRCDPISGHDNLYWYRRVMGKEIKFLLHFVKESKQDESGMPNNRFLAERTGGTYSTLKVQPAELEDSGVYFCASSRQGGEQYFGPGTRLTVT.

The rearrangement joins TRBV5-1 to TRBJ2-3; D may be TRBD2 (6 bases). Germline V CDR1 and CDR2: SGHRS, YFSETQ. V was pared by 1 base and J by 6 bases, with 15 bases between. This CDR3 region has 15 residues. The CDR3 coding sequence is TGCGCCAGCAGCTTGCTGTGGACTATGGGGGATACGCAGTATTTT. This gives the protein CASSLLWTMGDTQYF.

The V call is TRBV18, the J call TRBJ2-3, with a tentative D call TRBD1 (6 bases). V lost 2 bases and J 3 bases, leaving 12 bases between the germline ends. From germline, CDR1 is KGHSH and CDR2 LQKENI. This CDR3 contains 15 residues. CDR3: CASSPSLQGTDTQYF. The CDR3 nucleotides read TGTGCCAGCTCACCATCATTGCAGGGGACAGATACGCAGTATTTT.

V gene TRBV7-6 combines with J gene TRBJ2-1; 13 bases are shared with TRBD2. This CDR3 has 17 residues. V gave up 8 bases and J gave up 7 bases; unmatched junction bases: 14. Germline V gene lookup returns CDR1 SGHVS and CDR2 FNYEAQ. This CDR3 is CASAGLAGARPGNEQFF. CDR3 DNA sequence: TGTGCCAGCGCAGGACTAGCGGGAGCCCGCCCGGGTAATGAGCAGTTCTTC. The full variable domain, completed using reference TRBV7-6 and TRBJ2-1, is GAGVSQSPRYKVTKRGQDVALRCDPISGHVSLYWYRQALGQGPEFLTYFNYEAQQDKSGLPNDRFSAERPEGSISTLTIQRTEQRDSAMYRCASAGLAGARPGNEQFFGPGTRLTVL.

The rearrangement uses TRBV19 and TRBJ2-1; 12 nucleotides agree with TRBD2. J gave up 6 bases and V 7 bases, and 10 bases lay outside the gene matches. Looked up from germline, CDR1 is LNHDA and CDR2 is SQIVND (reference sequence). This CDR3 has 16 residues. The CDR3 loop is CASNHGLAGLGNEQFF. The CDR3 DNA sequence: TGTGCCAGTAACCATGGACTAGCGGGATTAGGCAATGAGCAGTTCTTC.

The chain employs TRBV11-2 and TRBJ1-1, with D unresolved. CDR1 and CDR2 (germline): SGHAT, FQNNGV. The CDR3 extends over 13 amino acids. V lost 8 bases and J lost 1, with 11 bases in between. The CDR3 is CASRPGGNTEAFF. CDR3 nucleotide sequence: TGTGCCAGCCGCCCGGGAGGGAACACTGAAGCTTTCTTT.

V gene TRBV11-3 combines with J gene TRBJ2-1; TRBD2 matches at 12 bases. Germline trimming cut 4 bases from V and 6 bases from J; bases unmatched to any gene: 7. There are 16 residues in the CDR3. Germline V gene data show CDR1 as SGHNT and CDR2 as YENEEA. CDR3 nucleotides: TGTGCCAGCAGCTCCGTTACTAGCGGGAGGTTCAATGAGCAGTTCTTC. As protein: CASSSVTSGRFNEQFF.

There are a few counts of this clone. The chain combines TRBV18 with TRBJ2-4, with D perhaps matching TRBD1 (5 bases). This CDR3 region has 17 residues. Deletions cut 0 bases from V and 5 bases from J, with 17 bases between. Germline-derived CDR1 and CDR2 are KGHSH and LQKENI. CDR3 protein: CASSPPNRQSIQNIQYF. DNA for the CDR3: TGTGCCAGCTCACCACCAAATCGACAGTCGATACAAAACATTCAGTACTTC.